These 28 T cell receptor beta chains came from one sample sequenced in a study of T cells in Graves' hyperthyroidism and ophthalmopathy. Template material for amplifying TCR beta CDR3 regions consisted of RNA transcripts. Primed by the HTBI set, a first-round RT-PCR was run on the TCR CDR3. TCRdb reprocessed the multiplex PCR reads via MiXCR and lists one record per CDR3 protein. The data show over 500,000 distinct CDR3 sequences, 14% seen once. Sequenced: blood. The receptor set was obtained from a woman aged 40 to 55 with Graves' hyperthyroidism.

This clonotype appeared a few times. The chain joins TRBV30 to TRBJ2-7; a weak D match, TRBD2 (6 bases). The CDR3 contains 15 residues. Germline CDR1 GTSNPN, CDR2 SVGIG (reference sequence). V was shortened by 0 bases and J by 5 bases, with 17 bases between the two germline ends. CDR3 sequence reads: CAWSVSRRVDDEQYF. The CDR3 DNA sequence: TGTGCCTGGAGTGTAAGTCGGAGGGTTGACGACGAGCAGTACTTC.

The chain combines TRBV2 with TRBJ1-5, with a tentative D call TRBD1 (6 bases). The CDR3 is made up of 13 amino acids. Germline-derived CDR1 and CDR2 are SNHLY and FYNNEI. V was cut by 10 bases and J by 3 bases, with 13 bases left in between. The DNA for the CDR3 is TGTGCCACCCACAGGGAGCCCAATCAGCCCCAGCATTTT. It yields the protein CATHREPNQPQHF.

This clonotype was recorded many times. This chain uses TRBV20-1 with TRBJ2-1; TRBD2 aligns across 13 bases. Germline V CDR1 and CDR2: DFQATT, SNEGSKA (reference sequence). Trimming removed 5 bases from V and 4 bases from J; junction bases left unmatched: 2. The CDR3 is 14 amino acids. The DNA of the CDR3 is TGCAGTGCTTGGACTAGCGGGGGATACAATGAGCAGTTCTTC. It translates to CSAWTSGGYNEQFF.

The CDR3 loop is CSAREPWGVAGVLEQFF. The CDR3 DNA reads TGCAGTGCTAGAGAGCCCTGGGGGGTAGCGGGAGTCCTCGAGCAGTTCTTC. V usage is TRBV20-1 and J usage is TRBJ2-1, with TRBD2 matching 9 bases. Germline assignment: CDR1 DFQATT and CDR2 SNEGSKA (reference sequence). The CDR3 extends over 17 amino acids. J gave up 10 bases and V 0 bases, and 16 bases lay outside the gene matches.

The chain recombines TRBV7-3 with TRBJ2-5, with 10 bases identical to TRBD2. CDR1 is SGHTA, CDR2 FQGTGA, per germline. After removal of 5 bases from V and 4 bases from J, the junction contained 10 bases not matched to a gene. The CDR3 is 16 residues long. The CDR3 sequence: CASSPAPSGSGETQYF. The DNA of the CDR3 is TGTGCCAGCAGCCCGGCGCCTAGCGGGAGTGGAGAGACCCAGTACTTC.

This clonotype was counted between two and nine times. V gene TRBV4-1 combines with J gene TRBJ2-2, with 10 nucleotides matching TRBD1. The CDR3 contains 16 residues. Germline V gene lookup returns CDR1 MGHRA and CDR2 YSYEKL. J was trimmed by 0 bases and V by 4 bases; bases with no gene match: 2. CDR3 sequence (DNA): TGCGCCAGCAGCCGACAGGGGGCGACGAACACCGGGGAGCTGTTTTTT. As protein: CASSRQGATNTGELFF.

The sample holds many counts of this clonotype. The chain carries TRBV12-3 or TRBV12-4 and TRBJ1-2, with unresolved D. The germline V and J ends were trimmed by 3 bases and 4 bases, with 9 bases remaining between them. The CDR3 consists of 13 residues. The CDR3 loop reads CASSFDGRYGYTF. The DNA for the CDR3 is TGTGCCAGCAGTTTCGACGGACGCTATGGCTACACCTTC.

This clonotype was counted ten times or more. The chain employs TRBV5-1 and TRBJ2-3, with D tentatively TRBD1 (5 bases). Per germline, CDR1 SGHRS and CDR2 YFSETQ. There are 15 residues in the CDR3. The V and J ends lost 4 bases and 0 bases respectively, with 12 bases between them. The CDR3 reads CASSPTASSTDTQYF. CDR3 DNA: TGCGCCAGCAGCCCGACAGCGAGTAGCACAGATACGCAGTATTTT.

This clonotype was seen at least ten times. The CDR3 coding sequence is TGTGCTAGTGGGCTCGCAGGGGAGAACACCGGGGAGCTGTTTTTT. Translation gives CASGLAGENTGELFF. The chain couples TRBV12-5 to TRBJ2-2; the D gene is possibly TRBD1 (6 bases). Germline-derived CDR1 and CDR2 are LGHNT and FRNRAP. The length of the CDR3 is 15 residues. The ends were cut back, 6 bases at V and 1 base at J, with 12 bases in the middle.

This chain connects TRBV7-9 to TRBJ2-3; D might be TRBD2 (5 bases). This CDR3 spans 17 amino acids. Germline V gene lookup returns CDR1 SEHNR and CDR2 FQNEAQ (reference sequence). The CDR3 protein is CDVQPLAGGIDTDTQYF. The CDR3 region has the DNA TGTGACGTACAACCTTTGGCGGGTGGTATAGACACAGATACGCAGTATTTT.

The chain carries TRBV20-1 and TRBJ2-3; D might be TRBD1 or TRBD2, each matching 5 bases. Trimming removed 1 base from V and 5 bases from J, with 13 bases in between. Germline-derived CDR1 and CDR2 are DFQATT and SNEGSKA (reference sequence). This CDR3 has 14 residues. The CDR3 spells CSARGGDAIDTQYF. CDR3 DNA: TGCAGTGCTAGAGGTGGGGACGCCATAGATACGCAGTATTTT.

This clonotype was counted many times. The rearrangement links TRBV2 to TRBJ2-7, with 7 bases fitting TRBD2. Germline-derived CDR1 and CDR2 are SNHLY and FYNNEI. J was trimmed by 3 bases and V by 7 bases; bases with no gene match: 12. CDR3 length equals 15 residues. In nucleotides, the CDR3 is TGTGCCAGCACCCTAGAAGGGGAGGGGATCTACGAGCAGTACTTC. Protein: CASTLEGEGIYEQYF.

This clonotype was observed a few times. One end of the junction is discordant with germline, which a read error may explain. The chain recombines TRBV5-1 with TRBJ2-5; 11 positions agree with TRBD2. The CDR3 length is 19 residues. Germline lookup yields CDR1 SGHRS and CDR2 YFSETQ. The CDR3 is CAGSFAGTSGQNPQETQYF. In DNA, the CDR3 is TGCGCCGGCAGCTTCGCCGGGACTAGCGGCCAAAACCCCCAAGAGACCCAGTACTTC.

This chain links TRBV9 with TRBJ1-3; D is unclear. Trimming shortened V by 0 bases and J by 0 bases, and 7 bases separated the two germline ends. Germline CDR1 reads SGDLS; CDR2 reads YYNGEE. The CDR3 loop spans 15 amino acids. The CDR3: CASSVARNSGNTIYF. The CDR3 DNA reads as TGTGCCAGCAGCGTAGCACGGAACTCTGGAAACACCATATATTTT.

This clonotype was found a few times. V and J are TRBV3-1 and TRBJ1-4, with TRBD1 matching 10 bases. Germline loops: CDR1 LGHDT, CDR2 YNNKEL (reference sequence). This CDR3 is built from 19 residues. Losses at the gene ends were 0 bases for V and 7 bases for J; bases not matched to a gene: 14. Here the CDR3 DNA reads TGTGCCAGCAGCCAAGAATCTTTACGACAGGGGGCCGGGAGTGAAAAACTGTTTTTT. Translation gives CASSQESLRQGAGSEKLFF.

This clonotype was found many times. The genes are TRBV7-3 and TRBJ2-3; D perhaps matches TRBD2 (6 bases). Germline CDR1 is SGHTA and CDR2 is FQGTGA. V dropped 2 bases and J dropped 6 bases, with 18 bases sitting between them. The CDR3 loop spans 16 amino acids. The CDR3 protein is CASSLWGRSQYDTQYF. The CDR3 DNA reads TGTGCCAGCAGCTTATGGGGGAGGAGCCAGTACGATACGCAGTATTTT.

The rearrangement uses TRBV9 and TRBJ2-2; the D is unclear. Germline loops: CDR1 SGDLS, CDR2 YYNGEE. This CDR3 is built from 14 residues. The V end was cut by 4 bases, the J end by 2 bases, with 9 bases between. The CDR3 DNA is TGTGCCAGCAGCCCACTGGTCAACACCGGGGAGCTGTTTTTT. Encoded protein: CASSPLVNTGELFF.

This clonotype has at least ten counts. The rearrangement links TRBV28 to TRBJ1-2, with a weak D call TRBD1 (5 bases). The CDR3 is 13 amino acids. V lost 3 bases and J 4 bases, leaving 9 bases between the germline ends. CDR1 and CDR2 (germline): MDHEN, SYDVKM. CDR3 coding DNA: TGTGCCAGCAGTTTCGGGGCCTTCTATGGCTACACCTTC. As protein: CASSFGAFYGYTF.

The J gene is TRBJ2-2, the V gene TRBV7-6; 10 nucleotides line up with TRBD1. Germline CDR1 and CDR2: SGHVS and FNYEAQ. Germline trimming cut 4 bases from V and 5 bases from J; bases unmatched to any gene: 7. CDR3 length: 16 amino acids. CDR3 sequence reads: CASSSQTGGGTGELFF. In nucleotides, the CDR3 is TGTGCCAGCAGCTCGCAGACAGGGGGCGGAACCGGGGAGCTGTTTTTT. The full variable domain, rest sourced from reference TRBV7-6 and TRBJ2-2, is GAGVSQSPRYKVTKRGQDVALRCDPISGHVSLYWYRQALGQGPEFLTYFNYEAQQDKSGLPNDRFSAERPEGSISTLTIQRTEQRDSAMYRCASSSQTGGGTGELFFGEGSRLTVL.

This chain uses TRBV7-9 with TRBJ1-1; no clear D. CDR3 length: 14 residues. V lost 5 bases, J lost 6 bases, and 16 bases lay in between. Germline V gives CDR1 SEHNR, CDR2 FQNEAQ (reference sequence). The CDR3 spells CASSVVAGIPEAFF. The CDR3, as DNA: TGTGCCAGCAGCGTAGTCGCCGGGATCCCTGAAGCTTTCTTT.

This clonotype occurred many times. The chain couples TRBV29-1 to TRBJ2-3, with 9 positions matching TRBD2. Trimming took 4 bases from V and 5 from J; bases not matched to a gene: 7. CDR3 length equals 14 residues. The V gene's germline CDR1 is SQVTM and CDR2 ANQGSEA. The CDR3 sequence is CSVGASGTGDTQYF. CDR3 sequence (DNA): TGCAGCGTTGGGGCTAGCGGGACGGGAGATACGCAGTATTTT.

This clonotype has at least ten counts. The chain combines TRBV20-1 with TRBJ2-3, with 11 bases that match TRBD2. The V gene end was trimmed by 0 bases and the J gene end by 3 bases; junction bases not matched to a gene: 5. The CDR3 covers 16 residues. CDR1 DFQATT and CDR2 SNEGSKA come from the germline V gene (reference sequence). The CDR3 region has the DNA TGCAGTGCTAGAGATGTCTCTAGCGGGAGGACAGATACGCAGTATTTT. Protein sequence: CSARDVSSGRTDTQYF.

This clonotype was observed at least ten times. The chain employs TRBV28 and TRBJ2-1; TRBD2 agrees at 13 bases. The V gene's germline CDR1 is MDHEN and CDR2 SYDVKM. The CDR3 contains 14 residues. V shed 6 bases, J shed 6 bases, and the junction held 2 bases outside the gene matches. This CDR3 reads CASRTSGGVNEQFF. CDR3 sequence (DNA): TGTGCCAGCAGAACTAGCGGGGGGGTCAATGAGCAGTTCTTC.

This clonotype was recorded many times. The V and J genes are TRBV7-9 and TRBJ2-3; D possibly corresponds to TRBD1 (6 bases). CDR1 and CDR2 (germline): SEHNR, FQNEAQ (reference sequence). The CDR3 extends over 16 amino acids. The V gene lost 7 bases and the J gene lost 7 bases, with 24 bases spanning the gap. The CDR3 DNA is TGTGCCAGCACCCAGACAGGAAAAATAGAGAAGCATACGCAGTATTTT. Protein product: CASTQTGKIEKHTQYF.

This clonotype occurred many times. The V gene is TRBV7-2, the J gene TRBJ2-2; D ambiguous. This CDR3 spans 18 amino acids. V lost 0 bases and J lost 1, with 15 bases in between. Germline CDR1 is SGHTA and CDR2 is FQGNSA. The CDR3 nucleotides are TGTGCCAGCAGCTTAGCGTCTCAGGCCCCGGGGAACACCGGGGAGCTGTTTTTT. Residues: CASSLASQAPGNTGELFF.

The chain links TRBV19 to TRBJ1-5; D is undetermined. The CDR3 spans 14 residues. Germline values: CDR1 LNHDA, CDR2 SQIVND (reference sequence). V lost 7 bases and J 0 bases, leaving 10 bases between the germline ends. The CDR3 sequence: CASTVEYSNQPQHF. The CDR3 nucleotides are TGTGCCAGTACGGTAGAATATAGCAATCAGCCCCAGCATTTT.

This clonotype was recorded at least ten times. The rearrangement joins TRBV20-1 to TRBJ2-3; 10 bases fit TRBD2. CDR1 and CDR2 from the germline V gene are DFQATT and SNEGSKA (reference sequence). With V trimmed by 1 base and J by 2 bases, 12 bases remained unmatched. The CDR3 contains 18 residues. CDR3 bases: TGCAGTGCTAGAGGCCCCGGTCTAGCGGGAGATTACACAGATACGCAGTATTTT. This codes for CSARGPGLAGDYTDTQYF.

This clonotype was counted at least ten times. The J gene is TRBJ2-7, the V gene TRBV14; 7 bases are a match to TRBD2. Trimming took 4 bases from V and 8 from J; bases not matched to a gene: 14. The V gene's germline CDR1 is SGHDN and CDR2 FVKESK. This CDR3 has 15 amino acids. The CDR3 region has the DNA TGTGCCAGCAGCCTCGTGGGGAGGGCTAATGTGAAGCAGTACTTC. Amino acids: CASSLVGRANVKQYF.